This entry concerns a single T cell receptor beta chain. This entry comes from a study of blood T cell repertoires in COVID-19. The assay was immunoSEQ multiplex PCR, and TCRdb's table has in-frame clones only and misses some. The sample holds around 170,000 clones; approximately 90% are singletons and the top ten take nearly 0.55%. The source is a man over 45 with acute or convalescent COVID-19. The material sequenced was peripheral blood.

CDR3 bases: TGTGCCAGCCGCCGGGGGGTTCTAGCGACAGAGCAGTTCTTC. Protein sequence: CASRRGVLATEQFF. The chain links TRBV27 to TRBJ2-1, with 7 positions matching TRBD2. Germline V gene data show CDR1 as MNHEY and CDR2 as SMNVEV (reference sequence). The CDR3 has 14 amino acids. J gave up 10 bases and V 8 bases, and 14 bases lay outside the gene matches.